This is a list of T cell receptor beta chains from one sample in a study of shared T cell receptors in the human thymus. Assay used: immunoSEQ multiplex PCR; TCRdb lists only in-frame clones, some missing. Found here are about 730,000 clones, 70% to 90% of them singletons; the top ten hold around 0.0099%. These data also featured in a second study, about human thymus T cells.

Sequencing was done on a sample of thymocytes. The receptors derive from a girl under three years old with a congenital heart defect. CDR3s include the opening cysteine and the closing phenylalanine or tryptophan. The D gene is left open where the match is weak. The size of a clone is reported for some rows only, either as once, few or many, or as a class for expanded clones.

V gene: TRBV6-5
CDR3 length: 15
D gene: -
J gene: TRBJ2-5
clone size: -
CDR3 protein: CASSSPTLLQETQYF
CDR3 DNA: TGTGCCAGCAGTTCTCCAACGCTACTTCAAGAGACCCAGTACTTC

V gene: TRBV28
CDR3 length: 14
D gene: -
J gene: TRBJ1-1
clone size: -
CDR3 protein: CASVGAGEGTEAFF
CDR3 DNA: TGTGCCAGCGTTGGGGCAGGGGAGGGCACTGAAGCTTTCTTT

V gene: TRBV4-1
CDR3 length: 18
D gene: TRBD2
J gene: TRBJ2-4
clone size: few
CDR3 protein: CASSQGIQASGGENIQYF
CDR3 DNA: TGCGCCAGCAGCCAAGGGATACAGGCTAGCGGGGGAGAAAACATTCAGTACTTC

V gene: TRBV6-6
CDR3 length: 16
D gene: TRBD1
J gene: TRBJ1-5
clone size: -
CDR3 protein: CASSPYPGQGNEPQHF
CDR3 DNA: TGTGCCAGCAGTCCGTACCCGGGACAGGGGAATGAGCCCCAGCATTTT

V gene: TRBV25-1
CDR3 length: 14
D gene: TRBD1
J gene: TRBJ1-1
clone size: -
CDR3 protein: CASSAGQGETEAFF
CDR3 DNA: TGTGCCAGCAGTGCCGGACAGGGAGAAACTGAAGCTTTCTTT

V gene: TRBV4-2
CDR3 length: 15
D gene: -
J gene: TRBJ2-5
clone size: -
CDR3 protein: CASSQDPRQEETQYF
CDR3 DNA: TGTGCCAGCAGCCAAGATCCCCGACAGGAAGAGACCCAGTACTTC

V gene: TRBV6-1
CDR3 length: 22
D gene: -
J gene: TRBJ2-1
clone size: -
CDR3 protein: CASSEAGYMLRLRVGSYNEQFF
CDR3 DNA: TGTGCCAGCAGTGAAGCGGGGTATATGCTACGACTCAGGGTTGGCTCCTACAATGAGCAGTTCTTC

V gene: TRBV4-3
CDR3 length: 18
D gene: -
J gene: TRBJ1-1
clone size: -
CDR3 protein: CASSQDCRVRVMNTEAFF
CDR3 DNA: TGCGCCAGCAGCCAAGATTGTCGGGTTCGGGTCATGAACACTGAAGCTTTCTTT

V gene: TRBV21-1
CDR3 length: 13
D gene: -
J gene: TRBJ2-7
clone size: few
CDR3 protein: CASSKYYLYEQYF
CDR3 DNA: TGTGCCAGCAGCAAATACTACCTCTACGAGCAGTACTTC

V gene: TRBV10-3
CDR3 length: 12
D gene: -
J gene: TRBJ2-7
clone size: -
CDR3 protein: CAISPGSYEQYF
CDR3 DNA: TGTGCCATCAGTCCGGGGTCCTACGAGCAGTACTTC

V gene: TRBV9
CDR3 length: 17
D gene: TRBD2
J gene: TRBJ2-2
clone size: -
CDR3 protein: CASSPSSLAANTGELFF
CDR3 DNA: TGTGCCAGCAGCCCCTCATCTCTAGCGGCGAACACCGGGGAGCTGTTTTTT

V gene: TRBV6-5
CDR3 length: 15
D gene: TRBD1
J gene: TRBJ1-1
clone size: -
CDR3 protein: CASSYKTGPFSEAFF
CDR3 DNA: TGTGCCAGCAGTTACAAGACAGGGCCGTTTTCTGAAGCTTTCTTT

V gene: TRBV6-1
CDR3 length: 12
D gene: -
J gene: TRBJ1-2
clone size: -
CDR3 protein: CALSTGVCGYTF
CDR3 DNA: TGCGCACTTTCAACGGGGGTCTGTGGCTACACCTTC

V gene: TRBV19
CDR3 length: 15
D gene: -
J gene: TRBJ1-4
clone size: -
CDR3 protein: CASQKTTPGDEKLFF
CDR3 DNA: TGTGCCAGTCAAAAGACGACGCCGGGTGATGAAAAACTGTTTTTT

V gene: TRBV19
CDR3 length: 12
D gene: TRBD2
J gene: TRBJ2-3
clone size: -
CDR3 protein: CASSNGLAGAYF
CDR3 DNA: TGTGCCAGTAGCAACGGACTAGCTGGGGCGTATTTT

V gene: TRBV5-1
CDR3 length: 17
D gene: TRBD1
J gene: TRBJ2-1
clone size: -
CDR3 protein: CASSLGEGDRGRNEQFF
CDR3 DNA: TGCGCCAGCAGCTTGGGGGAGGGAGACAGGGGGAGAAATGAGCAGTTCTTC

V gene: TRBV6-1
CDR3 length: 16
D gene: TRBD1
J gene: TRBJ1-5
clone size: -
CDR3 protein: CASSEYGTGSGQPQHF
CDR3 DNA: TGTGCCAGCAGTGAATACGGGACAGGCTCTGGGCAGCCCCAGCATTTT

V gene: TRBV11-2
CDR3 length: 17
D gene: TRBD1
J gene: TRBJ2-1
clone size: -
CDR3 protein: CASSLAWGTEDYNEQFF
CDR3 DNA: TGTGCCAGCAGCTTAGCGTGGGGGACAGAGGACTACAATGAGCAGTTCTTC

V gene: TRBV9
CDR3 length: 12
D gene: -
J gene: TRBJ1-6
clone size: -
CDR3 protein: CASSRNSSPLHF
CDR3 DNA: TGTGCCAGCAGTCGTAATAGTTCACCCCTCCACTTT

V gene: TRBV22-1
CDR3 length: 15
D gene: -
J gene: TRBJ2-5
clone size: once
CDR3 protein: CPGLSTGLLQETQYF
CDR3 DNA: TGTCCTGGACTGTCCACAGGTTTGCTCCAAGAGACCCAGTACTTC

V gene: TRBV2
CDR3 length: 17
D gene: TRBD1
J gene: TRBJ1-1
clone size: -
CDR3 protein: CASSEKGAISRGTEAFF
CDR3 DNA: TGTGCCAGCAGTGAAAAGGGGGCGATCTCTCGGGGGACTGAAGCTTTCTTT

V gene: TRBV20-1
CDR3 length: 11
D gene: -
J gene: TRBJ2-7
clone size: -
CDR3 protein: CSAGDSYEQYF
CDR3 DNA: TGCAGTGCTGGAGACAGCTACGAGCAGTACTTC

V gene: TRBV19
CDR3 length: 15
D gene: -
J gene: TRBJ2-3
clone size: -
CDR3 protein: CASSIGGPSTDTQYF
CDR3 DNA: TGTGCCAGTAGTATAGGGGGGCCGAGCACAGATACGCAGTATTTT

V gene: TRBV19
CDR3 length: 14
D gene: -
J gene: TRBJ1-5
clone size: -
CDR3 protein: CASSGLERNQPQHF
CDR3 DNA: TGTGCCAGTAGTGGTTTGGAGCGCAATCAGCCCCAGCATTTT

V gene: TRBV6-1
CDR3 length: 16
D gene: -
J gene: TRBJ1-3
clone size: -
CDR3 protein: CASSGGIQGSGNTIYF
CDR3 DNA: TGTGCCAGCAGTGGGGGCATACAGGGCTCTGGAAACACCATATATTTT

V gene: TRBV13
CDR3 length: 14
D gene: -
J gene: TRBJ1-1
clone size: -
CDR3 protein: CASSIRTGNTEAFF
CDR3 DNA: TGTGCCAGCAGCATACGAACAGGGAACACTGAAGCTTTCTTT

V gene: TRBV5-1
CDR3 length: 14
D gene: -
J gene: TRBJ2-7
clone size: once
CDR3 protein: CASSFTPSSYEQYF
CDR3 DNA: TGCGCCAGCAGCTTCACTCCTAGCTCCTACGAGCAGTACTTC

V gene: TRBV5-4
CDR3 length: 14
D gene: -
J gene: TRBJ2-5
clone size: -
CDR3 protein: CASSPGGPGETQYF
CDR3 DNA: TGTGCCAGCAGCCCGGGGGGCCCCGGAGAGACCCAGTACTTC

V gene: TRBV27
CDR3 length: 13
D gene: -
J gene: TRBJ2-5
clone size: few
CDR3 protein: CASSPSQRETQYF
CDR3 DNA: TGTGCCAGCAGCCCTTCCCAGCGGGAGACCCAGTACTTC

V gene: TRBV4-1
CDR3 length: 14
D gene: -
J gene: TRBJ1-1
clone size: -
CDR3 protein: CASSQEPGVTEAFF
CDR3 DNA: TGCGCCAGCAGCCAAGAGCCAGGGGTCACTGAAGCTTTCTTT

V gene: TRBV7-9
CDR3 length: 13
D gene: -
J gene: TRBJ1-5
clone size: -
CDR3 protein: CASSLRAGEPQHF
CDR3 DNA: TGTGCCAGCAGCTTACGGGCGGGGGAGCCCCAGCATTTT